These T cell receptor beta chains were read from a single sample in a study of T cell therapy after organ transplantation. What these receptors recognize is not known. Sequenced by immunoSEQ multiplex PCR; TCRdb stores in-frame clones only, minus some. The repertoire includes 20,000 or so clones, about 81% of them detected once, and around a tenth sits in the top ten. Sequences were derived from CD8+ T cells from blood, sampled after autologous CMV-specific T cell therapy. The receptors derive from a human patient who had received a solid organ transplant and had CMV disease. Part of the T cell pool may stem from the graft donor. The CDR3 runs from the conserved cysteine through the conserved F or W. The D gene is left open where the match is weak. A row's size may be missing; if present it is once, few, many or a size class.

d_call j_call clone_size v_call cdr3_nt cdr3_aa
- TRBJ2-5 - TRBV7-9 TGTGCCAGCAGCTTAGTTGCCAGTAAAGAGACCCAGTACTTC CASSLVASKETQYF
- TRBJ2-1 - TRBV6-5 TGTGCCAGCACCAGTCCGAGCAATGAGCAGTTCTTC CASTSPSNEQFF
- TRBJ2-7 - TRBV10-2 TGCGCCAGCAGTGATCTCTACGAGCAGTACTTC CASSDLYEQYF
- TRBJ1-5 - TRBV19 TGTGCCAGTAGTATGCGGGGGCTGGAGCAGCCCCAGCATTTT CASSMRGLEQPQHF
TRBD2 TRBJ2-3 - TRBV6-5 TGTGCCAGCAGTTCTCCTCTGCGGGAGGGGACAGATACGCAGTATTTT CASSSPLREGTDTQYF
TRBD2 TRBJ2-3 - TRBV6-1 TGTGCCAGCAGTGAAGCCCCAGCGGGGGCTGGCACAGATACGCAGTATTTT CASSEAPAGAGTDTQYF
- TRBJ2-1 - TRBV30 TGTGCCTGGAGTGTTTCGTCGCATGAGCAGTTCTTC CAWSVSSHEQFF
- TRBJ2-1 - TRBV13 TGTGCCAGCAGCCCACTGGGGGACCCGGGGGAGCAGTTCTTC CASSPLGDPGEQFF
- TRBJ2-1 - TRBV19 TGTGCCAGTAAAGGGGGAAGCTCCTACAATGAGCAGTTCTTC CASKGGSSYNEQFF
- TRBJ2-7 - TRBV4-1 TGCGCCAGCAGCCAAGAGCGTGGTCGGACAGCCAGCGGGACCCCCTACGAGCAGTACTTC CASSQERGRTASGTPYEQYF
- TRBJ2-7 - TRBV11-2 TGTGCCAGCAGCTTTGCAGACTCCTACGAGCAGTACTTC CASSFADSYEQYF
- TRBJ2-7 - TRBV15 TGTGCCAGCGCCTCAGAGTACTTAGGCTACGAGCAGTACTTC CASASEYLGYEQYF
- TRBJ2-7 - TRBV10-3 TGTGCCATCGCACTTGGGTCAGGGACTCCGAACGAGCAGTACTTC CAIALGSGTPNEQYF
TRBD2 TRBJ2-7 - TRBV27 TGTGCCAGCAGTTTATTACCCGGGGGGGGAGGCGAGCAGTACTTC CASSLLPGGGGEQYF
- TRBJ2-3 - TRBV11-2 TGTGCCAGCAGCTTAGAGGTCTTCAGGGATACGCAGTATTTT CASSLEVFRDTQYF
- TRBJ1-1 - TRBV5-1 TGCGCCAGCAGCTCTTCGACAGACCCTGAAGCTTTCTTT CASSSSTDPEAFF
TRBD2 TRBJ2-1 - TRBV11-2 TGTGCCAGCAGCCGGACTAGCGGGAGAGGTGAGCAGTTCTTC CASSRTSGRGEQFF
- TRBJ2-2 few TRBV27 TGTGCCAGCAGTAAAGGCCCAGGGAAGGTCGGGGAGCTGTTTTTT CASSKGPGKVGELFF
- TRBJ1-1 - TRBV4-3 TGCGCCAGCAGATTCTCCGCGGAGGGACTGAACACTGAAGCTTTCTTT CASRFSAEGLNTEAFF
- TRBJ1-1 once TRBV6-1 TGTGCCAGCAGGGATCCTAGTGGTCTCACTGAAGCTTTCTTT CASRDPSGLTEAFF
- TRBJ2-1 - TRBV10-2 TGCGCCAGCAGAAGGACAGAGCCGGAGCAGTTCTTC CASRRTEPEQFF
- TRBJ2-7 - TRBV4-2 TGTGCCAGCAGCCATTTAACGGGGGACTCCTACGAGCAGTACTTC CASSHLTGDSYEQYF
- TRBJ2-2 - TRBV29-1 TGCAGCGTTGATTGGCCCACCGGGGAGCTGTTTTTT CSVDWPTGELFF
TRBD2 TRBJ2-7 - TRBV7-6 TGTGCCAGCAGCCAGATAGGAGGGAGGGTCGACGAGCAGTACTTC CASSQIGGRVDEQYF
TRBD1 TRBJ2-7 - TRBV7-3 TGTGCCAGCAGCTTAGAGGGGGCTGGGTACGAGCAGTACTTC CASSLEGAGYEQYF
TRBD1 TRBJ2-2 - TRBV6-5 TGTGCCAGCAGCACAGGGGGGTTCGGCGGGGAGCTGTTTTTT CASSTGGFGGELFF
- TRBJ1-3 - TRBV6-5 TGTGCCAGCAGTTACGTCAGGGGAAACGGAAACACCATATATTTT CASSYVRGNGNTIYF
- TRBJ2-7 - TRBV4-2 TGTGCCAGCAGCCAAGATTCCCACTCCTACGAGCAGTACTTC CASSQDSHSYEQYF
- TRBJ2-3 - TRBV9 TGTGCCAGCAGCTCTACCCTCCTCTCTCGGGCAGATACGCAGTATTTT CASSSTLLSRADTQYF
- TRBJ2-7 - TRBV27 TGTGCCAGCAGTTTAAGCGCCGGGGGCAACTGGTACGAGCAGTACTTC CASSLSAGGNWYEQYF
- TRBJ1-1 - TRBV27 TGTGCCAGCAGTCTCGGACGGCTCACTGAAGCTTTCTTT CASSLGRLTEAFF
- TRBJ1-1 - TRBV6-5 TGTGCCAGCAGTGGGGGACCAGCGGACACTGAAGCTTTCTTT CASSGGPADTEAFF
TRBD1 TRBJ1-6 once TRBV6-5 TGTGCCAGCAGACGGGACAGGTTTACTTCACCCCTCCACTTT CASRRDRFTSPLHF
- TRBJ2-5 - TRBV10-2 TGCGCCAGCAGTGAGTCGAGTCCCCCCACGAAAGAGACCCAGTACTTC CASSESSPPTKETQYF
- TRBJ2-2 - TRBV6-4 TGTGCCAGCAGTGACAACTGGGGGACCGGGGAGCTGTTTTTT CASSDNWGTGELFF
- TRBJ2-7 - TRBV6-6 TGTGCCAGCAGTTACTCGATGTCAGGGGATCACGAGCAGTACTTC CASSYSMSGDHEQYF
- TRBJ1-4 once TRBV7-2 TGTGCCAGCAGCCCCAAGGGGCGGCAGAGGGAAAAACTGTTTTTT CASSPKGRQREKLFF
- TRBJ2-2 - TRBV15 TGTGCCACCGGACAACCGAACACCGGGGAGCTGTTTTTT CATGQPNTGELFF
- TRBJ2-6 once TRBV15 TGTGCCACCAGCAGAGTGGCCCGGGGGTCTGGGGCCAACGTCCTGACTTTC CATSRVARGSGANVLTF
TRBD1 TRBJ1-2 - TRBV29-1 TGCAGCGTCACCGACCTACAGGGGAACTATGGCTACACCTTC CSVTDLQGNYGYTF
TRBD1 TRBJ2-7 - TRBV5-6 TGTGCCCGCAGCGTGGGGGGACAGGGGGTTTTTGAGCAGTACTTC CARSVGGQGVFEQYF
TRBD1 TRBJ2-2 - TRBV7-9 TGTGCCAGCAGCCCCCGGACAGGGAACACCGGGGAGCTGTTTTTT CASSPRTGNTGELFF
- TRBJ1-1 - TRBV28 TGTGCCAGCAGTCCTGACTGGAACACTGAAGCTTTCTTT CASSPDWNTEAFF
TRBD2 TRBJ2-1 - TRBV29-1 TGCAGCGTTGGGGGACTAGCAGTATACAATGAGCAGTTCTTC CSVGGLAVYNEQFF
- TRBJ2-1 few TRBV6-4 TGTGCCAGCAGTGACTCGGATGGACCCGCCAATGAGCAGTTCTTC CASSDSDGPANEQFF
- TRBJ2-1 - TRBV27 TGTGCCAGCAGTTTTGACCCGAGCTCCTACAATGAGCAGTTCTTC CASSFDPSSYNEQFF
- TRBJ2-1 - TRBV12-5 TGTGCTAGTGGTTTGGTACCAGGGTCCCCCTACAATGAGCAGTTCTTC CASGLVPGSPYNEQFF
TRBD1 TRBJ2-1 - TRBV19 TGTGCCAGTAGTATAGATCTGGAGACAGGGGTCAATGAGCAGTTCTTC CASSIDLETGVNEQFF
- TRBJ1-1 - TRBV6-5 TGTGCCAGCGGGGGGGACCGGACGGTGAACACTGAAGCTTTCTTT CASGGDRTVNTEAFF
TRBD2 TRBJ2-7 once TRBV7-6 TGTGCCAGCAGCTTATATTCTAGCGGTGCCTACGAGCAGTACTTC CASSLYSSGAYEQYF
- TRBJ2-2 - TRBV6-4 TGTGCCAGCAGTGACGTTGTGGGAGCTGACACCGGGGAGCTGTTTTTT CASSDVVGADTGELFF
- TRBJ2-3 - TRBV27 TGTGCCAGCAATTCTCCCCTCACAGATACGCAGTATTTT CASNSPLTDTQYF
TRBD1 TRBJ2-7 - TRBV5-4 TGTGCCAGCAGCTTGGGACAGGGGGACCACGAGCAGTACTTC CASSLGQGDHEQYF
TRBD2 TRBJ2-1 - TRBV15 TGTGCCACCAGCAGAGTTAGCGGGGGGGCCTATGAGCAGTTCTTC CATSRVSGGAYEQFF
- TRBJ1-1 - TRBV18 TGTGCCAGCTCACCCGGGCCCGAAAGGGCTGAAGCTTTCTTT CASSPGPERAEAFF
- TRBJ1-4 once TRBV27 TGTGCCAGCAGTTTCGGGGCCAGGGGCGGAACTAATGAAAAACTGTTTTTT CASSFGARGGTNEKLFF
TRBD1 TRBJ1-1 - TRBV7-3 TGTGCCAGCACACCATCCCCGGGACAGGGTTTTTGGGTCACTGAAGCTTTCTTT CASTPSPGQGFWVTEAFF
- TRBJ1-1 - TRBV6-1 TGTGCCAGCAGTGAAGCAGGCAGGGAATCAACTGAAGCTTTCTTT CASSEAGRESTEAFF